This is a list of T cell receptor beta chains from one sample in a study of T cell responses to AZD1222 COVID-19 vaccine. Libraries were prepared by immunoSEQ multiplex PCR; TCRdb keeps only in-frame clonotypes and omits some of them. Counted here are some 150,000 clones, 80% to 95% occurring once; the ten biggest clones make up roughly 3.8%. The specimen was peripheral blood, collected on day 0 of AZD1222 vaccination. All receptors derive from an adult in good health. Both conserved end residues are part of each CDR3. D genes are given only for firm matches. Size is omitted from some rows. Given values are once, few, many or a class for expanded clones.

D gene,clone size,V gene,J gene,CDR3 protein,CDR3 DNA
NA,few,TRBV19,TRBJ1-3,CASSIGLLSGNTIYF,TGTGCCAGTAGTATCGGGCTTCTGTCTGGAAACACCATATATTTT
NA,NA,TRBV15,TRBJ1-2,CATSPGRPGPYGYTF,TGTGCCACCAGCCCCGGAAGGCCAGGGCCATATGGCTACACCTTC
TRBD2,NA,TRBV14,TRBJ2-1,CASSPGTSGVHNEQFF,TGTGCCAGCAGCCCTGGGACTAGCGGGGTACACAATGAGCAGTTCTTC
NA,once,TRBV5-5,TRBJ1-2,CASSFPPADYGYTF,TGTGCCAGCAGCTTCCCTCCGGCGGACTATGGCTACACCTTC
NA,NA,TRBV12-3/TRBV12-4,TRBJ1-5,CASNQGGQPQHF,TGTGCCAGCAACCAGGGTGGGCAGCCCCAGCATTTT
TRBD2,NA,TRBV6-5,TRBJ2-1,CASQGLAGGYEQFF,TGTGCCAGCCAGGGACTAGCGGGGGGATACGAGCAGTTCTTC
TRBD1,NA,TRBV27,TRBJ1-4,CASTRQGFNEKLFF,TGTGCCAGCACTCGACAGGGGTTTAATGAAAAACTGTTTTTT
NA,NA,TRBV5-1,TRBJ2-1,CASSSGQYNEQFF,TGCGCCAGCAGCTCCGGACAGTACAATGAGCAGTTCTTC
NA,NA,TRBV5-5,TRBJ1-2,CASSVDMRDYTF,TGTGCCAGCAGCGTCGACATGCGAGACTACACCTTC
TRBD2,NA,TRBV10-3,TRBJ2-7,CATRGVAGAYEQYF,TGTGCCACCAGGGGGGTAGCGGGGGCCTACGAGCAGTACTTC
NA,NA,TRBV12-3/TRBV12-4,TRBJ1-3,CASSFHLGATIYF,TGTGCCAGCAGTTTCCACCTTGGGGCGACCATATATTTT
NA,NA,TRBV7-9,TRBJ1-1,CASSLAPPAFF,TGTGCCAGCAGCTTAGCCCCGCCGGCTTTCTTT
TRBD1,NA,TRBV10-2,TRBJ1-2,CASSESTGGVHGYTF,TGCGCCAGCAGTGAGTCCACAGGGGGCGTACATGGCTACACCTTC
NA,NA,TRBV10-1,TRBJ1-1,CASSFDGRAFF,TGCGCCAGCAGTTTCGACGGGAGAGCTTTCTTT
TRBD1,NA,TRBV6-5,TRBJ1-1,CASNGGGGTEAFF,TGTGCCAGCAACGGAGGGGGCGGCACTGAAGCTTTCTTT
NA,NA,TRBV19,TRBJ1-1,CASSIVGVVWTEAFF,TGTGCCAGTAGTATCGTTGGGGTAGTATGGACTGAAGCTTTCTTT
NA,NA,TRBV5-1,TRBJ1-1,CASSLYGGLGTEAFF,TGCGCCAGCAGCTTGTATGGGGGCTTGGGCACTGAAGCTTTCTTT
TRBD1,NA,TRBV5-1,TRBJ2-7,CASSLTGGAGGTGPYEQYF,TGCGCCAGCAGCTTGACAGGTGGTGCAGGGGGGACAGGACCTTACGAGCAGTACTTC
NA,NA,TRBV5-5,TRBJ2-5,CASSLPGPQETQYF,TGTGCCAGCAGCTTGCCAGGCCCCCAAGAGACCCAGTACTTC
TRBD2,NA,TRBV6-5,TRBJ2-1,CASTRTSGGHNEQFF,TGTGCCAGTACGCGAACTAGCGGGGGCCACAATGAGCAGTTCTTC
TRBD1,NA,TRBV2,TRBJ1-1,CASARSQGATEAFF,TGTGCCAGCGCCCGATCCCAGGGGGCCACTGAAGCTTTCTTT
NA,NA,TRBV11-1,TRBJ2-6,CASSARVVGANVLTF,TGTGCCAGCAGCGCCAGGGTTGTTGGGGCCAACGTCCTGACTTTC
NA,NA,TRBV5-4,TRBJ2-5,CASSSSDQETQYF,TGTGCCAGCAGCTCTAGCGATCAAGAGACCCAGTACTTC
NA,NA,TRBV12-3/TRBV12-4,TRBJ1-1,CASSVRTVEAFF,TGTGCCAGCAGCGTTAGGACGGTTGAAGCTTTCTTT
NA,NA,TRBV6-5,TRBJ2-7,CASRLSRVGEQYF,TGTGCCAGCAGACTCTCTAGGGTCGGGGAGCAGTACTTC
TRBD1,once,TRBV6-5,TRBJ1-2,CASSNGQGDGYTF,TGTGCCAGCAGCAACGGACAGGGGGATGGCTACACCTTC
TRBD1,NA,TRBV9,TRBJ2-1,CASSGQGENEQFF,TGTGCCAGCAGCGGACAGGGTGAGAATGAGCAGTTCTTC
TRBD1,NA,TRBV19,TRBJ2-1,CASSMGQGASYNEQFF,TGTGCCAGTAGTATGGGACAGGGGGCCTCCTACAATGAGCAGTTCTTC
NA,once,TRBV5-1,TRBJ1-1,CASTYGVQTMNTEAFF,TGCGCCAGCACTTATGGGGTCCAGACTATGAACACTGAAGCTTTCTTT
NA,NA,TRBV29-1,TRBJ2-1,CSVIRVHEQFF,TGCAGCGTGATCAGGGTCCATGAGCAGTTCTTC
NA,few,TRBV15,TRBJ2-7,CATSRDIQNEQYF,TGTGCCACCAGCAGAGATATCCAGAACGAGCAGTACTTC
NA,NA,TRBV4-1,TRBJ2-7,CASSQVGTTSEQYF,TGCGCCAGCAGCCAAGTTGGCACCACCTCGGAGCAGTACTTC
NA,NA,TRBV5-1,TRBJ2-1,CASSLESLQEQFF,TGCGCCAGCAGCTTGGAAAGCCTCCAGGAGCAGTTCTTC
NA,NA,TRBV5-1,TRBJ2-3,CASSSTTVARRPDTQYF,TGCGCCAGCAGCTCCACCACGGTGGCTAGGCGTCCAGATACGCAGTATTTT
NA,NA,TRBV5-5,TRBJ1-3,CASSLLDANSGNTIYF,TGTGCCAGCAGCTTGCTCGATGCAAACTCTGGAAACACCATATATTTT
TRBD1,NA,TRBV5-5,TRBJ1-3,CASSFGGTASGNTIYF,TGTGCCAGCAGCTTTGGGGGGACAGCCTCTGGAAACACCATATATTTT
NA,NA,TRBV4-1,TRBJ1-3,CASSQDWGRNRNTIYF,TGCGCCAGCAGCCAAGATTGGGGGCGAAATAGAAACACCATATATTTT
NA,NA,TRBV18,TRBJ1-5,CASSENSGPQHF,TGTGCCAGCTCTGAGAACTCGGGGCCCCAGCATTTT
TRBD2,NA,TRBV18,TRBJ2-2,CASSPGTSGTGELFF,TGTGCCAGCTCACCCGGGACTAGCGGCACCGGGGAGCTGTTTTTT
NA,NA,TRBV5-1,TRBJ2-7,CASSLVADYEQYF,TGCGCCAGCAGCTTGGTCGCGGACTACGAGCAGTACTTC
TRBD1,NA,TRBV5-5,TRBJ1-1,CASSYGTGGTEAFF,TGTGCCAGCAGCTACGGGACAGGGGGCACTGAAGCTTTCTTT
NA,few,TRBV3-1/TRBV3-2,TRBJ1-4,CASSQPGEKLFF,TGTGCCAGCAGCCAGCCGGGTGAAAAACTGTTTTTT
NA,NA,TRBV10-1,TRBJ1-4,CASSEYRATNEKLFF,TGCGCCAGCAGTGAATACAGGGCAACTAATGAAAAACTGTTTTTT
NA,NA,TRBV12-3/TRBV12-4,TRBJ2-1,CASSPQMHEQFF,TGTGCCAGCAGTCCCCAAATGCATGAGCAGTTCTTC
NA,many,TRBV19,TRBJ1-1,CASSVGRGIDTEAFF,TGTGCCAGTAGCGTTGGCAGGGGTATAGACACTGAAGCTTTCTTT
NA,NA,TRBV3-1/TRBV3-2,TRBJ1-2,CASSQANQGFRYGYTF,TGTGCCAGCAGCCAAGCTAACCAGGGGTTCCGCTATGGCTACACCTTC
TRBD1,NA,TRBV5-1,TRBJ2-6,CASSLAPQGANSGANVLTF,TGCGCCAGCAGCTTGGCCCCCCAGGGGGCGAACTCTGGGGCCAACGTCCTGACTTTC
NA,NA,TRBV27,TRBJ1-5,CASSLSWGAGNQPQHF,TGTGCCAGCAGTTTATCATGGGGGGCAGGGAATCAGCCCCAGCATTTT
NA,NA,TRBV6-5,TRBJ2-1,CASSRGLPQSGEQFF,TGTGCCAGCAGCCGTGGACTTCCCCAATCAGGAGAGCAGTTCTTC
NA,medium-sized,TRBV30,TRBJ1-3,CALGMGGAGNTIYF,TGTGCCCTCGGTATGGGAGGAGCTGGAAACACCATATATTTT
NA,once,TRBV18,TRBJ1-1,CASSPMEGKPEAFF,TGTGCCAGCTCACCGATGGAGGGTAAACCTGAAGCTTTCTTT
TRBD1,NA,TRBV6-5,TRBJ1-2,CASNKMDREEGYTF,TGTGCCAGCAACAAAATGGACAGGGAAGAAGGCTACACCTTC
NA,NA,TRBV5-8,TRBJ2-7,CASSFRTGYEQYF,TGTGCCAGCAGTTTTAGAACGGGCTACGAGCAGTACTTC
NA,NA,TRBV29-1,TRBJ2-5,CSVVVQGMGETQYF,TGCAGCGTTGTTGTGCAGGGGATGGGAGAGACCCAGTACTTC
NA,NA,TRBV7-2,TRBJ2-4,CASSPGSLEDIQYF,TGTGCCAGCAGCCCGGGGAGCCTTGAGGACATTCAGTACTTC
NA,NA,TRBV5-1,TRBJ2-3,CASSLAATSSTDTQYF,TGCGCCAGCAGCTTGGCGGCTACCTCTAGCACAGATACGCAGTATTTT
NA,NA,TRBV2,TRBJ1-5,CASSELRDSNQPQHF,TGTGCCAGCAGTGAATTAAGGGATAGCAATCAGCCCCAGCATTTT
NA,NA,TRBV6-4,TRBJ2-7,CASSDEEDYLNLYEQYF,TGTGCCAGCAGTGACGAGGAGGACTACTTAAACCTCTACGAGCAGTACTTC